One sample yielded the 19 T cell receptor beta chains listed below, sequenced in a study of blood T cell repertoires in COVID-19. Using immunoSEQ multiplex PCR, the repertoire was profiled, and TCRdb retains in-frame clones only, with some absent. This sample has approximately 270,000 clones; approximately 85% occur once, and the top ten carry under 2.5%. Sequencing was performed on PBMCs or T cells enriched from blood (not recorded which). These receptors all come from a woman between 50 and 59 years old who had recovered from COVID-19.

V gene TRBV11-2 combines with J gene TRBJ2-7, with 14 bases lining up with TRBD2. This CDR3 has 16 residues. Germline assignment: CDR1 SGHAT and CDR2 FQNNGV. V dropped 2 bases and J dropped 7; count of bases not matched to a gene: 7. DNA for the CDR3: TGTGCCAGCAGCTTACCTGGGACTAGCGGGAGTCATGAGCAGTACTTC. This translates into CASSLPGTSGSHEQYF.

The V and J genes are TRBV7-9 and TRBJ2-1, with 14 bases identical to TRBD2. The V gene end was trimmed by 6 bases and the J gene end by 7 bases; junction bases not matched to a gene: 8. The CDR3 has 16 residues. Germline CDR1 reads SEHNR; CDR2 reads FQNEAQ (reference sequence). CDR3 in DNA: TGTGCCAGCAGTAGTGATCGGACTAGCGGGAGGAATGAGCAGTTCTTC. Its protein is CASSSDRTSGRNEQFF.

Worth noting for this clone: Other nucleotide sequences from this sample produce the same CDR3. The chain recombines TRBV12-5 with TRBJ2-1; D is ambiguous. Trimming shortened V by 5 bases and J by 4 bases, and 3 bases separated the two germline ends. CDR1 and CDR2 (germline): LGHNT, FRNRAP. The CDR3 consists of 11 residues. The CDR3 DNA sequence: TGTGCTAGTGGTCTATACAATGAGCAGTTCTTC. Amino acids: CASGLYNEQFF.

This chain connects TRBV9 to TRBJ2-1, with D tentatively TRBD2 (6 bases). CDR3 length: 14 amino acids. Trimming cost V 3 bases and J 7 bases, with 14 bases left between them. Germline lookup yields CDR1 SGDLS and CDR2 YYNGEE. CDR3 bases: TGTGCCAGCAGCGGACTAGTAGCTGGAAATGAGCAGTTCTTC. Protein: CASSGLVAGNEQFF.

The J gene is TRBJ2-3, the V gene TRBV4-1; 9 nucleotides agree with TRBD2. J gave up 2 bases and V 3 bases, and 6 bases lay outside the gene matches. Germline lookup yields CDR1 MGHRA and CDR2 YSYEKL. The CDR3 sequence is 16 residues long. Written as DNA, the CDR3 is TGCGCCAGCAGCCAGCTGACTAGCGGATTCACAGATACGCAGTATTTT. It translates to CASSQLTSGFTDTQYF.

V and J are TRBV19 and TRBJ1-2; no reliable D call. Per germline, CDR1 LNHDA and CDR2 SQIVND (reference sequence). The CDR3 has 12 amino acids. The V and J ends lost 7 bases and 4 bases respectively, with 10 bases between them. For the CDR3, the DNA is TGTGCCAGTAAGCGGGTCGGCTATGGCTACACCTTC. Translation gives CASKRVGYGYTF. The full variable domain, rest sourced from reference TRBV19 and TRBJ1-2, is DGGITQSPKYLFRKEGQNVTLSCEQNLNHDAMYWYRQDPGQGLRLIYYSQIVNDFQKGDIAEGYSVSREKKESFPLTVTSAQKNPTAFYLCASKRVGYGYTFGSGTRLTVV.

This rearrangement joins TRBV30 to TRBJ2-2; weak D call: TRBD2 (6 bases). The length of the CDR3 is 13 residues. Germline lookup yields CDR1 GTSNPN and CDR2 SVGIG (reference sequence). Trimming removed 5 bases from V and 6 bases from J, with 13 bases in between. The CDR3 region has the DNA TGTGCCTGGCTTAGATGGGGGGCCGGGGAGCTGTTTTTT. Amino acids: CAWLRWGAGELFF.

This rearrangement joins TRBV28 to TRBJ1-4; the D is unclear. The CDR3 consists of 13 residues. V lost 6 bases and J 1 base, leaving 6 bases between the germline ends. From germline, CDR1 is MDHEN and CDR2 SYDVKM. The CDR3 DNA reads TGTGCCAGCAGCCTAGTAACTAATGAAAAACTGTTTTTT. This codes for CASSLVTNEKLFF.

The chain carries TRBV5-1 and TRBJ2-6, with D tentatively TRBD2 (7 bases). Germline loops: CDR1 SGHRS, CDR2 YFSETQ. V was pared by 4 bases and J by 1 base, with 21 bases between. The CDR3 is 19 amino acids. The CDR3 DNA follows: TGCGCCAGCAGCCACCTCCCTGGGGGGGGCCGTTCTGGGGCCAACGTCCTGACTTTC. Protein sequence: CASSHLPGGGRSGANVLTF. The full variable domain, completed using reference TRBV5-1 and TRBJ2-6, is KAGVTQTPRYLIKTRGQQVTLSCSPISGHRSVSWYQQTPGQGLQFLFEYFSETQRNKGNFPGRFSGRQFSNSRSEMNVSTLELGDSALYLCASSHLPGGGRSGANVLTFGAGSRLTVL.

The chain has TRBV12-2 and TRBJ2-3; TRBD1 is taken as the D call from the table, unchecked against the DNA. TRBV12-2 is listed as a pseudogene. The length of the CDR3 is 17 residues. CDR3 sequence: CASRSAEILQSTDTQYF. Written as DNA, the CDR3 is TGTGCAAGTCGCTCCGCAGAGATCCTACAGAGCACAGATACGCAGTATTTT.

This sequence joins TRBV6-5 and TRBJ1-5, with D tentatively TRBD1 (6 bases). Trimming took off 6 bases at V and 1 base at J, with 13 bases between the two ends. Per the germline V gene, CDR1 is MNHEY and CDR2 is SVGAGI. This CDR3 is 15 amino acids long. CDR3 region: CASSQQGRSNQPQHF. In nucleotides, the CDR3 is TGTGCCAGCAGCCAACAGGGTAGGAGCAATCAGCCCCAGCATTTT.

The rearrangement links TRBV10-3 to TRBJ1-3; TRBD1 might be the D (6 bases). V lost 2 bases and J 4 bases, leaving 9 bases between the germline ends. CDR3 length: 14 residues. The germline gives CDR1 ENHRY, CDR2 SYGVKD. The CDR3 DNA reads as TGTGCCATCAGTGAGATTGGACAGGGAAACACCATATATTTT. Its translation: CAISEIGQGNTIYF.

This clone appeared a single time. The sample carries other DNA sequences with the same CDR3. The gene calls are TRBV6-1 and TRBJ1-4; 9 bases map to TRBD1. Trimming took 3 bases from V and 2 from J; bases not matched to a gene: 1. CDR1 and CDR2 from the germline V gene are MNHNS and SASEGT. This CDR3 spans 15 amino acids. The CDR3 DNA reads TGTGCCAGCAGTGAGACAGGGGGTACTAATGAAAAACTGTTTTTT. Residues: CASSETGGTNEKLFF.

The chain employs TRBV28 and TRBJ2-7, with 7 nucleotides matching TRBD1. After removal of 4 bases from V and 2 bases from J, the junction contained 2 bases not matched to a gene. Germline lookup yields CDR1 MDHEN and CDR2 SYDVKM. The CDR3 totals 13 residues. CDR3 sequence (DNA): TGTGCCAGCAGTTCGGGACAGCCCTACGAGCAGTACTTC. Its translation is CASSSGQPYEQYF.

The sample holds one count of this clone. V gene TRBV19 combines with J gene TRBJ2-5; no firm D call. The germline V gene encodes CDR1 LNHDA and CDR2 SQIVND (reference sequence). The V end was cut by 5 bases, the J end by 3 bases, with 10 bases between. CDR3 length: 13 amino acids. This CDR3 is CASSPDLEETQYF. CDR3 nucleotides: TGTGCCAGTAGTCCTGACTTGGAAGAGACCCAGTACTTC.

This sequence joins TRBV6-6 and TRBJ1-1; tentative D call: TRBD1 (6 bases). Trimming removed 6 bases from V and 4 bases from J, with 12 bases in between. Per germline, CDR1 MNHNY and CDR2 SVGAGI (reference sequence). The CDR3 consists of 13 residues. The CDR3 loop is CASSLGGSTEAFF. For the CDR3, the DNA is TGTGCCAGCAGCCTAGGGGGTAGCACTGAAGCTTTCTTT.

The CDR3 DNA reads as TGTGCCAGCAGTCTTCCTGGCCGTGGCTATGGCTACACCTTC. This encodes CASSLPGRGYGYTF. The V gene is TRBV28, the J gene TRBJ1-2; D is unclear. The CDR3 length is 14 residues. V lost 5 bases to trimming and J lost 4 bases, with 14 bases between them. Per germline, CDR1 MDHEN and CDR2 SYDVKM.

The chain recombines TRBV4-1 with TRBJ1-2; D is undetermined. The V end was cut by 1 base, the J end by 4 bases, with 13 bases between. CDR3 size: 15 residues. Germline-derived CDR1 and CDR2 are MGHRA and YSYEKL. The CDR3 DNA reads as TGCGCCAGCAGCCAAGTGGTCCCATCGGGCTATGGCTACACCTTC. Translating it yields CASSQVVPSGYGYTF.

The rearrangement joins TRBV6-2 or TRBV6-3 to TRBJ1-6; D remains ambiguous. V was pared by 5 bases and J by 7 bases, with 15 bases between. The germline CDR1 and CDR2 sequences are MNHEY and SVGEGT. The CDR3 has 15 amino acids. The CDR3 nucleotides read TGTGCCAGCAGTCTGGACTCCCGAGGGAATTCACCCCTCCACTTT. Encoded protein: CASSLDSRGNSPLHF.